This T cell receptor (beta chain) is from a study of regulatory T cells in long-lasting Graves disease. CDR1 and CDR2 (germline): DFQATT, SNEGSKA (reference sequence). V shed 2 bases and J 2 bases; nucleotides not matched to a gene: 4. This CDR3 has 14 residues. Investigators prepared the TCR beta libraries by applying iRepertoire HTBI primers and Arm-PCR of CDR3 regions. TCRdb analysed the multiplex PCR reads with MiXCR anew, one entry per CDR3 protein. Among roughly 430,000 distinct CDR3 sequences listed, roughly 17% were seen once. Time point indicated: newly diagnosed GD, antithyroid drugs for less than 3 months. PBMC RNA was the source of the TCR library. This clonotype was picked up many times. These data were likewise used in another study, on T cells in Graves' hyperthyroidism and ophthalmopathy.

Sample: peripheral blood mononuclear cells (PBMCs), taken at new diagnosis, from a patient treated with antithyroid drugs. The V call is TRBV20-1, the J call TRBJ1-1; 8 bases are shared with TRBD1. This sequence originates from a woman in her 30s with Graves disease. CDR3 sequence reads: CSARQGAYNTEAFF. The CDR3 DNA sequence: TGCAGTGCTAGACAGGGGGCTTATAACACTGAAGCTTTCTTT.